These 20 T cell receptor beta chains were sequenced from one sample in a study of T cell changes during pregnancy in multiple sclerosis. The table came from immunoSEQ multiplex PCR; TCRdb's copy has only in-frame clones and leaves some out. The sample lists more than 95,000 clones, around 94% seen once, with 0.93% in the top ten. The sequencing here drew on peripheral blood, taken after pregnancy. These TCRs come from a female donor with multiple sclerosis, enrolled in a pregnancy study.

The chain employs TRBV6-5 and TRBJ1-2; D is unresolved. CDR1 and CDR2 (germline): MNHEY, SVGAGI. V was shortened by 4 bases and J by 4 bases, with 16 bases between the two germline ends. The CDR3 spans 15 residues. CDR3 in DNA: TGTGCCAGCAGTTCTGGTGCCGGAGGTGTCTATGGCTACACCTTC. This translates into CASSSGAGGVYGYTF.

This clone was found a few times. The chain couples TRBV19 to TRBJ2-5; 8 positions match TRBD2. CDR1 and CDR2 from the germline V gene are LNHDA and SQIVND (reference sequence). Unmatched junction bases numbered 3, after V lost 5 bases and J lost 1 base. The CDR3 extends over 14 amino acids. For the CDR3, the DNA is TGTGCCAGTAGTCAGCGGGGGACCCAAGAGACCCAGTACTTC. Residues: CASSQRGTQETQYF.

The rearrangement links TRBV2 to TRBJ2-1, with D possibly being TRBD2 (6 bases). Germline V gene lookup returns CDR1 SNHLY and CDR2 FYNNEI. The CDR3 consists of 16 residues. The V and J ends lost 4 bases and 8 bases respectively, with 21 bases between them. In nucleotides, the CDR3 is TGTGCCAGCAGTGGCGCGGGCGGGACTCGCCGCCATGAGCAGTTCTTC. Encoded protein: CASSGAGGTRRHEQFF.

The gene calls are TRBV27 and TRBJ1-1; no clear D. V was clipped by 4 bases and J by 0 bases, with 6 bases between them. Germline CDR1 MNHEY, CDR2 SMNVEV (reference sequence). The CDR3 loop spans 13 amino acids. This CDR3 is CASSSQLNTEAFF. CDR3 nucleotides: TGTGCCAGCAGTTCCCAGTTGAACACTGAAGCTTTCTTT.

The V gene is TRBV27, the J gene TRBJ2-1; D unresolved. Trimming left V 7 bases short and J 7 bases short, with 20 bases between. Germline loops: CDR1 MNHEY, CDR2 SMNVEV (reference sequence). CDR3 length: 15 amino acids. CDR3 nucleotide sequence: TGTGCCAGCACCTTACGCCAGAACCAATTTAATGAGCAGTTCTTC. Its translation: CASTLRQNQFNEQFF.

V and J are TRBV27 and TRBJ2-2; D perhaps matches TRBD1 (6 bases). The CDR3 consists of 16 residues. From germline, CDR1 is MNHEY and CDR2 SMNVEV (reference sequence). Trimming removed 4 bases from V and 1 base from J, with 13 bases in between. CDR3 coding DNA: TGTGCCAGCAGTTCCCGGGGCAGGGGGAACACCGGGGAGCTGTTTTTT. Translated: CASSSRGRGNTGELFF.

The chain combines TRBV7-9 with TRBJ2-7; TRBD1 matches at 8 bases. The CDR3 sequence is 15 residues long. Germline CDR1 reads SEHNR; CDR2 reads FQNEAQ (reference sequence). V lost 5 bases and J lost 1; bases outside the gene matches: 7. CDR3 nucleotides: TGTGCCAGCAGCCCGCGGGACAGGCCTTCCTACGAGCAGTACTTC. Its translation: CASSPRDRPSYEQYF.

The genes are TRBV5-1 and TRBJ2-1; 13 bases line up with TRBD2. Looked up from germline, CDR1 is SGHRS and CDR2 is YFSETQ. Germline trimming cut 0 bases from V and 8 bases from J; bases unmatched to any gene: 8. The CDR3 runs 17 residues. DNA of the CDR3: TGCGCCAGCAGCTTGGCCGCGGGACTAGCGGGAAGGGATGAGCAGTTCTTC. It specifies CASSLAAGLAGRDEQFF.

This sequence joins TRBV10-3 and TRBJ1-2; maybe TRBD1 (6 bases). There are 14 residues in the CDR3. V shed 11 bases and J shed 1 base, with 17 bases lying between them. Germline CDR1 reads ENHRY; CDR2 reads SYGVKD. CDR3 sequence: CAGKGDPNNYGYTF. Written as DNA, the CDR3 is TGTGCCGGAAAGGGGGACCCAAATAACTATGGCTACACCTTC.

The J gene is TRBJ2-3, the V gene TRBV4-2, with 8 bases that match TRBD2. Germline V gives CDR1 LGHNA, CDR2 YNFKEQ. The CDR3 spans 15 residues. V dropped 1 base and J dropped 6; count of bases not matched to a gene: 6. This chain's CDR3 is CASSQVGASGDTQYF. CDR3 in DNA: TGTGCCAGCAGCCAAGTAGGAGCTAGCGGGGATACGCAGTATTTT.

The chain has TRBV10-2 and TRBJ2-2; D unclear. The CDR3 length is 14 residues. The germline V gene has CDR1 WSHSY and CDR2 SAAADI. Trimming cost V 0 bases and J 4 bases, with 6 bases left between them. As DNA, the CDR3 is TGCGCCAGCAGTGAGTCGAGACTCACCGGGGAGCTGTTTTTT. It codes for CASSESRLTGELFF.

This clone was observed once. The V and J genes are TRBV7-2 and TRBJ2-3, with TRBD2 as a possible D gene (6 bases). Trimming took 10 bases from V and 0 from J, leaving 14 bases between them. The CDR3 is 14 amino acids. Germline loops: CDR1 SGHTA, CDR2 FQGNSA. CDR3 residues: CATDSGPSTDTQYF. The CDR3 DNA reads TGTGCCACCGATAGCGGACCTAGCACAGATACGCAGTATTTT.

This clone was recorded only once. This sequence joins TRBV11-3 and TRBJ2-5; TRBD2 aligns across 9 bases. V lost 6 bases, J lost 4 bases, and 9 bases stayed unmatched. Germline values: CDR1 SGHNT, CDR2 YENEEA. The CDR3 totals 15 residues. CDR3 region: CASSQKRGVGETQYF. The CDR3 coding sequence is TGTGCCAGCAGTCAGAAGCGGGGGGTAGGAGAGACCCAGTACTTC.

V is TRBV7-2 and J is TRBJ2-2; D may be TRBD2 (6 bases). Trimming shortened V by 10 bases and J by 8 bases, and 14 bases separated the two germline ends. CDR3 length: 12 residues. The germline V gene encodes CDR1 SGHTA and CDR2 FQGNSA. This CDR3 reads CATHAGGGELFF. The DNA for the CDR3 is TGTGCCACTCACGCCGGGGGAGGGGAGCTGTTTTTT. The entire variable domain, with the rest obtained from reference TRBV7-2 and TRBJ2-2, is as follows: GAGVSQSPSNKVTEKGKDVELRCDPISGHTALYWYRQSLGQGLEFLIYFQGNSAPDKSGLPSDRFSAERTGGSVSTLTIQRTQQEDSAVYLCATHAGGGELFFGEGSRLTVL.

This chain uses TRBV27 with TRBJ2-7; D possibly corresponds to TRBD1 (6 bases). Germline CDR1 reads MNHEY; CDR2 reads SMNVEV (reference sequence). The V end was cut by 5 bases, the J end by 5 bases, with 19 bases between. This CDR3 spans 15 amino acids. The CDR3 reads CASSPDRIRDNEQYF. Here the CDR3 DNA reads TGTGCCAGCAGTCCCGACCGTATCAGGGACAACGAGCAGTACTTC.

Only one count was recorded for this clone. V gene TRBV18 combines with J gene TRBJ2-7; possibly TRBD1 for D (7 bases). The V and J ends lost 2 bases and 7 bases respectively, with 12 bases between them. CDR3 length: 13 amino acids. The germline V gene has CDR1 KGHSH and CDR2 LQKENI. The CDR3 DNA is TGTGCCAGCTCACCAGGAGGGGGCAATGAGCAGTACTTC. It is translated as CASSPGGGNEQYF.

The J gene is TRBJ2-7, the V gene TRBV14, with D uncertain. The V gene's germline CDR1 is SGHDN and CDR2 FVKESK. V lost 3 bases and J lost 0, with 6 bases in between. This CDR3 has 13 residues. The chain's CDR3 is CASSQAYSYEQYF. The CDR3 coding sequence is TGTGCCAGCAGCCAGGCTTACTCCTACGAGCAGTACTTC.

The chain recombines TRBV19 with TRBJ1-6; no firm D call. This CDR3 is 15 amino acids long. Germline CDR1 LNHDA, CDR2 SQIVND (reference sequence). Trimming left V 7 bases short and J 7 bases short, with 17 bases between. The CDR3 coding sequence is TGTGCCAGTACCTACACAGACCTTCGAAATTCACCCCTCCACTTT. This translates into CASTYTDLRNSPLHF.

The CDR3 DNA is TGTGCCAGTAGGCCACCGGGACAGGGAATGCATACGCAGTATTTT. Protein sequence: CASRPPGQGMHTQYF. The rearrangement joins TRBV19 to TRBJ2-3; 9 bases are a match to TRBD1. CDR3 length equals 15 residues. Germline CDR1 is LNHDA and CDR2 is SQIVND (reference sequence). With V trimmed by 6 bases and J by 7 bases, 11 bases remained unmatched. The full variable domain, rest sourced from reference TRBV19 and TRBJ2-3, is DGGITQSPKYLFRKEGQNVTLSCEQNLNHDAMYWYRQDPGQGLRLIYYSQIVNDFQKGDIAEGYSVSREKKESFPLTVTSAQKNPTAFYLCASRPPGQGMHTQYFGPGTRLTVL.

The rearrangement joins TRBV5-1 to TRBJ2-1, with 8 bases that match TRBD2. J was trimmed by 0 bases and V by 3 bases; bases with no gene match: 8. The germline CDR1 and CDR2 sequences are SGHRS and YFSETQ. CDR3 length: 17 residues. The CDR3 DNA sequence: TGCGCCAGCAGCTCCGGACTAGCCCCTAGCTCCTACAATGAGCAGTTCTTC. As protein: CASSSGLAPSSYNEQFF.